The 18 T cell receptor beta chains reported below all come from one sample, sequenced in a study of PD-L1 blockade in urothelial cancer. This table comes from immunoSEQ multiplex PCR, and its TCRdb copy is limited to in-frame clones, with some not included. Among roughly 24,000 clones, 70% to 90% were seen once, and the ten largest hold about 33%. The sample here was PBMCs, taken around atezolizumab (anti-PD-L1) treatment. The receptors here all came from a man in his 60s with urothelial cancer.

J is TRBJ2-1 and V is TRBV6-5; the D gene is possibly TRBD1 (6 bases). The CDR3 is 13 amino acids. The germline CDR1 and CDR2 sequences are MNHEY and SVGAGI. Trimming removed 5 bases from V and 6 bases from J, with 11 bases in between. CDR3 residues: CASSKPGANEQFF. The CDR3 DNA reads as TGTGCCAGCAGTAAACCAGGGGCCAATGAGCAGTTCTTC.

The sample holds one count of this clone. This rearrangement joins TRBV7-2 to TRBJ2-1; the D gene is possibly TRBD2 (6 bases). Germline V gene sequence: CDR1 SGHTA, CDR2 FQGNSA. CDR3 length equals 15 residues. V dropped 4 bases and J dropped 6 bases, with 16 bases sitting between them. CDR3 protein: CASSSRDLVSNEQFF. The CDR3, as DNA: TGTGCCAGCAGCTCCCGGGACTTGGTGTCCAATGAGCAGTTCTTC.

This sequence joins TRBV6-5 and TRBJ2-7; the match to TRBD1 covers 7 bases. V lost 6 bases and J lost 4; bases outside the gene matches: 9. CDR3 size: 14 residues. Germline V lookup: CDR1 MNHEY, CDR2 SVGAGI. The CDR3 here is CASRDRIIGYEQYF. As DNA, the CDR3 is TGTGCCAGCAGGGACAGGATAATAGGATACGAGCAGTACTTC.

The genes are TRBV15 and TRBJ1-4, with 7 bases that match TRBD1. This CDR3 comprises 15 residues. Looked up from germline, CDR1 is LNHNV and CDR2 is YYDKDF (reference sequence). V lost 3 bases and J lost 6; bases outside the gene matches: 7. The CDR3: CATSSRQGGDEKLFF. CDR3 DNA sequence: TGTGCCACCAGCAGCAGACAGGGTGGAGATGAAAAACTGTTTTTT. Together with reference TRBV15 and TRBJ1-4, the CDR3 gives the full variable domain: DAMVIQNPRYQVTQFGKPVTLSCSQTLNHNVMYWYQQKSSQAPKLLFHYYDKDFNNEADTPDNFQSRRPNTSFCFLDIRSPGLGDTAMYLCATSSRQGGDEKLFFGSGTQLSVL.

The chain couples TRBV5-5 to TRBJ1-2; perhaps TRBD1 as D (6 bases). This CDR3 contains 13 residues. Trimming cost V 7 bases and J 3 bases, with 13 bases left between them. CDR1 is SGHKS, CDR2 YYEKEE, per germline (reference sequence). The CDR3, as DNA: TGTGCCAGCGGCCGGGGGGCCTACTATGGCTACACCTTC. It encodes CASGRGAYYGYTF.

This clone was seen just once. This chain joins TRBV4-1 and TRBJ1-5; D not resolved. V was cut by 1 base and J by 3 bases, with 10 bases left in between. Germline V lookup: CDR1 MGHRA, CDR2 YSYEKL. The CDR3 spans 15 residues. The CDR3 spells CASSQAVGPNQPQHF. Written as DNA, the CDR3 is TGCGCCAGCAGCCAAGCCGTTGGGCCCAATCAGCCCCAGCATTTT.

The V gene is TRBV11-3, the J gene TRBJ2-3; the match to TRBD2 covers 11 bases. The germline gives CDR1 SGHNT, CDR2 YENEEA. With V trimmed by 5 bases and J by 1 base, 5 bases remained unmatched. This CDR3 region has 16 residues. CDR3 region: CASSRTSGSGTDTQYF. CDR3 DNA sequence: TGTGCCAGCAGCCGCACTAGCGGGAGTGGCACAGATACGCAGTATTTT.

The gene calls are TRBV6-1 and TRBJ2-7; D may be TRBD2 (5 bases). The CDR3 is 14 residues long. Germline lookup yields CDR1 MNHNS and CDR2 SASEGT. Deletions cut 8 bases from V and 3 bases from J, with 17 bases between. CDR3 residues: CASRPSGGFYEQYF. CDR3 sequence (DNA): TGTGCCAGCCGCCCCTCTGGAGGTTTCTACGAGCAGTACTTC.

The chain recombines TRBV9 with TRBJ1-3, with D unresolved. This CDR3 is built from 14 residues. CDR1 and CDR2 from the germline V gene are SGDLS and YYNGEE. V shed 4 bases and J shed 0 bases, with 8 bases lying between them. This CDR3 reads CASSPRVSGNTIYF. CDR3 nucleotide sequence: TGTGCCAGCAGCCCGCGGGTCTCTGGAAACACCATATATTTT.

The chain is built from TRBV10-3 and TRBJ2-4; the D is unclear. The CDR3 is 14 amino acids. Germline loops: CDR1 ENHRY, CDR2 SYGVKD. Trimming left V 3 bases short and J 0 bases short, with 6 bases between. CDR3 sequence reads: CAISDSRAKNIQYF. The DNA for the CDR3 is TGTGCCATCAGTGATAGTAGAGCCAAAAACATTCAGTACTTC.

The V call is TRBV19, the J call TRBJ1-2; 8 positions match TRBD1. The V gene's germline CDR1 is LNHDA and CDR2 SQIVND (reference sequence). CDR3 size: 13 residues. V dropped 10 bases and J dropped 8; count of bases not matched to a gene: 12. As DNA, the CDR3 is TGTGCCACCTGGACAGGGTATGTTGGCGGCTACACCTTC. Protein sequence: CATWTGYVGGYTF.

In nucleotides, the CDR3 is TGTGCCAGCAGTGAAAGAGAAAACACTGAAGCTTTCTTT. This sequence encodes CASSERENTEAFF. The rearrangement uses TRBV2 and TRBJ1-1, with D hard to call. This CDR3 is built from 13 residues. Trimming took off 2 bases at V and 2 bases at J, with 6 bases between the two ends. CDR1 is SNHLY and CDR2 is FYNNEI in the germline V gene.

This clone was seen more than once but under ten times. The chain couples TRBV5-1 to TRBJ2-1; D is unresolved. CDR3 length: 17 residues. V lost 0 bases, J lost 7 bases, and 20 bases lay in between. Germline CDR1 is SGHRS and CDR2 is YFSETQ. As DNA, the CDR3 is TGCGCCAGCAGCTTGGGGCAGACAATCCCCCTTAGGAATGAGCAGTTCTTC. This sequence encodes CASSLGQTIPLRNEQFF.

The chain uses TRBV7-2 and TRBJ2-7, with TRBD1 matching over 9 bases. V lost 7 bases, J lost 7 bases, and 11 bases stayed unmatched. This CDR3 is 14 amino acids long. CDR1 is SGHTA and CDR2 is FQGNSA in the germline V gene. This chain's CDR3 is CASKLQGASWEQYF. CDR3 sequence (DNA): TGTGCCAGCAAGTTACAGGGGGCTTCTTGGGAGCAGTACTTC.

The chain combines TRBV15 with TRBJ1-5; D is possibly TRBD1 (6 bases). V was shortened by 4 bases and J by 1 base, with 8 bases between the two germline ends. The CDR3 has 14 amino acids. Germline V lookup: CDR1 LNHNV, CDR2 YYDKDF (reference sequence). Here the CDR3 reads CATSTTGSNQPQHF. DNA for the CDR3: TGTGCCACCAGCACTACAGGGAGCAATCAGCCCCAGCATTTT.

The chain carries TRBV19 and TRBJ2-1, with D tentatively TRBD1 (5 bases). The V and J ends lost 3 bases and 9 bases respectively, with 12 bases between them. CDR3 length: 13 amino acids. Germline CDR1 is LNHDA and CDR2 is SQIVND (reference sequence). CDR3 region: CASSIGLGVEQFF. DNA of the CDR3: TGTGCCAGTAGTATCGGCCTAGGGGTTGAGCAGTTCTTC.

The chain links TRBV7-2 to TRBJ1-2; 8 positions agree with TRBD1. Germline-derived CDR1 and CDR2 are SGHTA and FQGNSA. V was pared by 5 bases and J by 3 bases, with 5 bases of the junction left unmatched. The CDR3 has 14 amino acids. CDR3 residues: CASSKTGGYYGYTF. The CDR3 DNA sequence: TGTGCCAGCAGCAAAACAGGGGGGTACTATGGCTACACCTTC.

The rearrangement joins TRBV7-2 to TRBJ1-2; D is unresolved. The germline V gene has CDR1 SGHTA and CDR2 FQGNSA. CDR3 length: 14 amino acids. The V end lost 5 bases, the J end lost 10 bases, and 20 bases lay between the germline ends. The CDR3 region has the DNA TGTGCCAGCAGCCAAACCGGGAACGGCCTTGCCTACACCTTC. This encodes CASSQTGNGLAYTF.